This TCR beta chain was retrieved from a study of blood T cell repertoires in COVID-19. Study details: Specimens from acute and convalescent COVID-19 originated in the United States, Italy and Spain. T cells, B-cell-depleted T cells, or PBMCs supplied cDNA or gDNA.

How the authors handled the data: Cell counts per sample came from amplifying reference gene primers. This table comes from immunoSEQ multiplex PCR, and its TCRdb copy is limited to in-frame clones, with some not included. The V and J calls and clone size were taken over from that table, and D and trimming were inferred from the DNA. This repertoire shows 25,000 to 35,000 clones, 68% found once; its top ten account for less than 20%. The sequence derives from a human donor in a cohort sampled during active COVID-19. Material for sequencing was peripheral blood.

CDR3 in amino acids: CASSLGTLNQETQYF. In DNA, the CDR3 is TGCGCCAGCAGCTTAGGGACACTGAACCAAGAGACCCAGTACTTC. This chain joins TRBV5-1 and TRBJ2-5; a possible D gene is TRBD1 (6 bases). Looked up from germline, CDR1 is SGHRS and CDR2 is YFSETQ. This CDR3 spans 15 amino acids. V dropped 2 bases and J dropped 0 bases, with 11 bases sitting between them.